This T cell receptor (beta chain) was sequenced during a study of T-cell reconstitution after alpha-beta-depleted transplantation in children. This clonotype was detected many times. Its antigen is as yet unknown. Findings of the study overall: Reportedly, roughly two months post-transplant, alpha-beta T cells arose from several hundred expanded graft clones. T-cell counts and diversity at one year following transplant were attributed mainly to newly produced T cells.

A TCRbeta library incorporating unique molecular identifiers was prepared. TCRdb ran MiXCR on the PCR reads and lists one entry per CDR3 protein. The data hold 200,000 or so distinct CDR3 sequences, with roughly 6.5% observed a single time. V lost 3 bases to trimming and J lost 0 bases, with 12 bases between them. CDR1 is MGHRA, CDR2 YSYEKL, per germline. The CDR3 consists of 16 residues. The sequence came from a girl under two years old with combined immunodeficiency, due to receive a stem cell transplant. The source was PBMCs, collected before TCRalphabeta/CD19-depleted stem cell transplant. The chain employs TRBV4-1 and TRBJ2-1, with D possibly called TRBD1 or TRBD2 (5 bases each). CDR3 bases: TGCGCCAGCAGCCACCCGGGGCGAACCTCCTACAATGAGCAGTTCTTC. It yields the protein CASSHPGRTSYNEQFF.